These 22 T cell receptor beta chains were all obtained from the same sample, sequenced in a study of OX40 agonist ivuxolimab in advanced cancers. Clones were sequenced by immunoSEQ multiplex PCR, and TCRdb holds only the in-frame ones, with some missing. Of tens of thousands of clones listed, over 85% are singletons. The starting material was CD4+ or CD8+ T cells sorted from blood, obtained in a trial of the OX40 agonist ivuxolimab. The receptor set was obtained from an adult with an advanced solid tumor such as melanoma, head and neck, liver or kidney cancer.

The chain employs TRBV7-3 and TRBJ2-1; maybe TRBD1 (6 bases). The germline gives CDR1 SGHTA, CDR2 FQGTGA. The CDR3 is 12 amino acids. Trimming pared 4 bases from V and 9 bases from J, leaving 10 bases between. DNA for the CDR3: TGTGCCAGCAGCTCTAGGGGGAGTGAGCAGTTCTTC. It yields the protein CASSSRGSEQFF.

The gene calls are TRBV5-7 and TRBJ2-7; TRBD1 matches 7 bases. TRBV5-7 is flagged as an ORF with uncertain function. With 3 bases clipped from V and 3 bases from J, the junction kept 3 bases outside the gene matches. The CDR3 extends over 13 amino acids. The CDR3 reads CASSSGTDYEQYF. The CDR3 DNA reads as TGTGCCAGCAGCTCCGGGACAGACTACGAGCAGTACTTC.

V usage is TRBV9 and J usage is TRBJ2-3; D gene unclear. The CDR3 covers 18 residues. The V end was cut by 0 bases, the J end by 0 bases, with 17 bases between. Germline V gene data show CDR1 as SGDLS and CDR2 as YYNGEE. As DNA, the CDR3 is TGTGCCAGCAGCGTAGTGGTCGAGCGCGACCCTAGCACAGATACGCAGTATTTT. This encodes CASSVVVERDPSTDTQYF.

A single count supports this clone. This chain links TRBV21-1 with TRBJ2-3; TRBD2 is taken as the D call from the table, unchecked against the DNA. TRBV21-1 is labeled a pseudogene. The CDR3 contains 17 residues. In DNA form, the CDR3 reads TGTGCCAGCAGCAAAGTCCGCGGGAGGCCTCCACAAGTTACGCAGTATTTT. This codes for CASSKVRGRPPQVTQYF.

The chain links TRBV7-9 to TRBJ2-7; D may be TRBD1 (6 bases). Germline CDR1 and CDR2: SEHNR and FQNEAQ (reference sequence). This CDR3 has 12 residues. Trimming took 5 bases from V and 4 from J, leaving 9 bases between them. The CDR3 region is CASSAGQYEQYF. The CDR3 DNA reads TGTGCCAGCAGCGCCGGACAGTACGAGCAGTACTTC.

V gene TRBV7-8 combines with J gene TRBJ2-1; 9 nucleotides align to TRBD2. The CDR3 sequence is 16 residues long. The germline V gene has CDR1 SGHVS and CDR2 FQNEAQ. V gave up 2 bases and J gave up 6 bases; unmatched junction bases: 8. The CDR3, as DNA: TGTGCCAGCAGCTTACTTGCGGGAGGGCCCTTCAATGAGCAGTTCTTC. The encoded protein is CASSLLAGGPFNEQFF.

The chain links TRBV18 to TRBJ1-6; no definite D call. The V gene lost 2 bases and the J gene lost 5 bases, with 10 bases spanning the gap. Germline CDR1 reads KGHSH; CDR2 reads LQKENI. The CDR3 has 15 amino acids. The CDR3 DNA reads TGTGCCAGCTCACCAGGGGATGGCGATAATTCACCCCTCCACTTT. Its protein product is CASSPGDGDNSPLHF. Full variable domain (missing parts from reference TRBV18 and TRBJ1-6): NAGVMQNPRHLVRRRGQEARLRCSPMKGHSHVYWYRQLPEEGLKFMVYLQKENIIDESGMPKERFSAEFPKEGPSILRIQQVVRGDSAAYFCASSPGDGDNSPLHFGNGTRLTVT.

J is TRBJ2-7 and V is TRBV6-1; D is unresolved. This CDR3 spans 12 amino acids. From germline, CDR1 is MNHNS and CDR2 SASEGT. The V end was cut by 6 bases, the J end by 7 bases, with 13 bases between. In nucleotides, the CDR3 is TGTGCCAGCAGCGACCGGCTCGCTGAGCAGTACTTC. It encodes CASSDRLAEQYF.

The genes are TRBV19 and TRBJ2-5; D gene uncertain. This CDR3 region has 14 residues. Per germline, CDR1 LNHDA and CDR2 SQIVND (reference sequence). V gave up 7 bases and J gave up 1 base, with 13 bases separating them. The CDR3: CASTARGVQETQYF. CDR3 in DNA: TGTGCCAGTACCGCGCGAGGTGTCCAAGAGACCCAGTACTTC.

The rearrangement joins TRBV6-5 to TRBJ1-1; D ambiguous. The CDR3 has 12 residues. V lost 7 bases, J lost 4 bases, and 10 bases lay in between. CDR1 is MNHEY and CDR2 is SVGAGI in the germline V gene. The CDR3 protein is CASNPDGTEAFF. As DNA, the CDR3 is TGTGCCAGCAACCCGGACGGCACTGAAGCTTTCTTT.

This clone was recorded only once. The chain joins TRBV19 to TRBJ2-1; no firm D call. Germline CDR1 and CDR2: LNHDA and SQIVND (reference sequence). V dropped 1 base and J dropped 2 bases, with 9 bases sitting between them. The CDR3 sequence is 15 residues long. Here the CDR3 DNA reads TGTGCCAGTAGTATAGGTTCCACTACCTACAATGAGCAGTTCTTC. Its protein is CASSIGSTTYNEQFF. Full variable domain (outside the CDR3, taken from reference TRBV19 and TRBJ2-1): DGGITQSPKYLFRKEGQNVTLSCEQNLNHDAMYWYRQDPGQGLRLIYYSQIVNDFQKGDIAEGYSVSREKKESFPLTVTSAQKNPTAFYLCASSIGSTTYNEQFFGPGTRLTVL.

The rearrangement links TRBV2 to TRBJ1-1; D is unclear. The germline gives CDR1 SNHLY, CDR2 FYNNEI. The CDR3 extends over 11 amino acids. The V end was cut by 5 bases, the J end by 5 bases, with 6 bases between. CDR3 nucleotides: TGTGCCAGCAGTCGGGGAACTGAAGCTTTCTTT. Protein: CASSRGTEAFF.

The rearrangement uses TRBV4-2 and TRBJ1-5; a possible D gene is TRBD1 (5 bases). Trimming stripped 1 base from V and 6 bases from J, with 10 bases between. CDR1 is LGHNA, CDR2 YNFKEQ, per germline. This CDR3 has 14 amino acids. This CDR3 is CASSQGQGGQPQHF. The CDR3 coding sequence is TGTGCCAGCAGCCAAGGGCAGGGAGGTCAGCCCCAGCATTTT.

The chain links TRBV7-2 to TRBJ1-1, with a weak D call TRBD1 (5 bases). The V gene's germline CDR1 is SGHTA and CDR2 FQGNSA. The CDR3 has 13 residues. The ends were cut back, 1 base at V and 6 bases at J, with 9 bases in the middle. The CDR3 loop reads CASSLVRVAEAFF. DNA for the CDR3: TGTGCCAGCAGCTTAGTCAGGGTCGCTGAAGCTTTCTTT.

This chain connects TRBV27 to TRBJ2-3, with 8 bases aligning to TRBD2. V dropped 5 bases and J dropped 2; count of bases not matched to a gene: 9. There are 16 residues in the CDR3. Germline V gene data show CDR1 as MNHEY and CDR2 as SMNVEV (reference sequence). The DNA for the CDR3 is TGTGCCAGCAGTCGGAGTAGCGGGATGATCACAGATACGCAGTATTTT. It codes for CASSRSSGMITDTQYF.

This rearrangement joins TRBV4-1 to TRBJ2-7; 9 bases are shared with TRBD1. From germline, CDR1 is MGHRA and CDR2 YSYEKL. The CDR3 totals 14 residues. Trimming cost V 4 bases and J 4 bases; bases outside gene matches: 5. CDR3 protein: CASSLATGGYEQYF. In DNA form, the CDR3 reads TGCGCCAGCAGCCTCGCGACAGGGGGGTACGAGCAGTACTTC.

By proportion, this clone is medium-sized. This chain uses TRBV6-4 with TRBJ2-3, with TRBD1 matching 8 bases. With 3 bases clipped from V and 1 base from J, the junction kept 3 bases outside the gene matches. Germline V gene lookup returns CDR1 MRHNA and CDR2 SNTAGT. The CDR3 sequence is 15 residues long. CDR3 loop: CASSEETGGTDTQYF. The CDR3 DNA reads TGTGCCAGCAGTGAGGAGACAGGGGGCACAGATACGCAGTATTTT.

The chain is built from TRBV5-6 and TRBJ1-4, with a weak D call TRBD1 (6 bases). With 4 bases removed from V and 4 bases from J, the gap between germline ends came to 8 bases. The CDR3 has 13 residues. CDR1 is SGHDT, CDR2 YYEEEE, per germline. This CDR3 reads CASSADSNEKLFF. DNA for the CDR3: TGTGCCAGCAGCGCGGACAGTAATGAAAAACTGTTTTTT.

CDR3 in amino acids: CASSYGRYTEAFF. The CDR3 nucleotides read TGTGCCAGCAGCTACGGACGGTACACTGAAGCTTTCTTT. This sequence joins TRBV7-9 and TRBJ1-1; D unclear. V was trimmed by 4 bases and J by 3 bases, leaving 9 bases between them. Germline CDR1 is SEHNR and CDR2 is FQNEAQ (reference sequence). There are 13 residues in the CDR3.

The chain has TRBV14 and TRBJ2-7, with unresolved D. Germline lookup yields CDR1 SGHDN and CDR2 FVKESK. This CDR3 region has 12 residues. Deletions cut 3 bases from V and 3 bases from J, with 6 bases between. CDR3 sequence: CASSQISYEQYF. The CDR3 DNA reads TGTGCCAGCAGCCAGATTAGCTACGAGCAGTACTTC.

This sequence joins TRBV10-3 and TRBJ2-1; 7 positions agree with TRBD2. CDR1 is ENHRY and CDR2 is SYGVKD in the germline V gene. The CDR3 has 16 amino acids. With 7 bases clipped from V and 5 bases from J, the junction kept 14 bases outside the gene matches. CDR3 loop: CAIKAGSSGIHNEQFF. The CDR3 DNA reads TGTGCCATCAAGGCTGGGTCTAGCGGTATCCACAATGAGCAGTTCTTC.

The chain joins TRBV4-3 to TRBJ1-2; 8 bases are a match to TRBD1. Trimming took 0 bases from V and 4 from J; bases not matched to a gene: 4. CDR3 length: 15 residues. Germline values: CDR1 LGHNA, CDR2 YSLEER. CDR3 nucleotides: TGCGCCAGCAGCCAAGATTGGGGACAGGTCTATGGCTACACCTTC. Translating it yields CASSQDWGQVYGYTF.